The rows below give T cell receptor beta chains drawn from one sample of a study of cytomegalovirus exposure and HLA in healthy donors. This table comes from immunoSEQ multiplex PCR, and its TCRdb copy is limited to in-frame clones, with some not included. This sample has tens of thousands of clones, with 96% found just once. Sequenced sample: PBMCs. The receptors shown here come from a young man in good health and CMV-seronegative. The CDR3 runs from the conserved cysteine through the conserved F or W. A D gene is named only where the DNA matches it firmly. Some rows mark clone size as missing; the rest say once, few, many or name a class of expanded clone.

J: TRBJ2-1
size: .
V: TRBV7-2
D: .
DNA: TGTGCCAGCAGCTTAGGGGGACTTCCTAATGAGCAGTTCTTC
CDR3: CASSLGGLPNEQFF

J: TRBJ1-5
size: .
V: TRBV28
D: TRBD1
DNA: TGTGCCAGCAGTTTATGGGAGTCGACAGGGGTGACTAGGGATCAGCCCCAGCATTTT
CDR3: CASSLWESTGVTRDQPQHF

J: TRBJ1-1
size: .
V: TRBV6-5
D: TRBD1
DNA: TGTGCCAGCAGAGCTGACAGGGACACTGAAGCTTTCTTT
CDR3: CASRADRDTEAFF

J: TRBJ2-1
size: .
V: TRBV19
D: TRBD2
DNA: TGTGCCAGTAGTACTAGCGGGGGGACCTACAATGAGCAGTTCTTC
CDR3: CASSTSGGTYNEQFF

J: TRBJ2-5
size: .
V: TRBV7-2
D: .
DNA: TGTGCCAGCAGCTTAGCGAGGAGAGAGACCCAGTACTTC
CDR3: CASSLARRETQYF

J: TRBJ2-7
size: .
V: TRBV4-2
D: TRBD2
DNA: TGTGCCAGCAGCCGGGGCGGGACTAGCGACTACGAGCAGTACTTC
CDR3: CASSRGGTSDYEQYF

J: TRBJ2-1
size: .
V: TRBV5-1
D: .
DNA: TGCGCCAGCAGCCACAGTGGTCAGAGGGCCGATGAGCAGTTCTTC
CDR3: CASSHSGQRADEQFF

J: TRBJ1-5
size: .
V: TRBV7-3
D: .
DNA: TGTGCCAGCAGCCCGGACAGTAACAATCAGCCCCAGCATTTT
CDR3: CASSPDSNNQPQHF

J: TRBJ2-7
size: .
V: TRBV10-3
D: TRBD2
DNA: TGTGCCTCTGGAAAGGGCGATAGCGGGAGTTACGAGCAGTACTTC
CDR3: CASGKGDSGSYEQYF

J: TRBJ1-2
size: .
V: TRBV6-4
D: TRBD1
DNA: TGTGCCAGCAGCCCCGGGACAGGCTCCTATGGCTACACCTTC
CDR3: CASSPGTGSYGYTF

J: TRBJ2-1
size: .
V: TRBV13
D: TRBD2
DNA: TGTGCCAGCAGCTTAGGCCTAAGCGGGGGCAATGAGCAGTTCTTC
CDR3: CASSLGLSGGNEQFF

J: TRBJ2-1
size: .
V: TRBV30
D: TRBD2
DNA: TGTGCCTGGAGTGTAGGGACTAGTGTGAATGAGCAGTTCTTC
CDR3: CAWSVGTSVNEQFF

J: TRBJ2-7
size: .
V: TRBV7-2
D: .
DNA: TGTGCCAGCAGCTTAACCGAAGCCGGGTACGAGCAGTACTTC
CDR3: CASSLTEAGYEQYF

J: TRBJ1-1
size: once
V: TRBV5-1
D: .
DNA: TGCGCCAGCACTATAAACACACAGCCGAACACTGAAGCTTTCTTT
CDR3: CASTINTQPNTEAFF

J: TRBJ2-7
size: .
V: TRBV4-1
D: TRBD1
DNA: TGCGCCAGCAGCCCGGGACAGAGCTCCTACGAGCAGTACTTC
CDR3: CASSPGQSSYEQYF

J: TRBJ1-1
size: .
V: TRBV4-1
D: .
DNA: TGCGCCAGCAGCCAGGGGGACATCGGGACTGAAGCTTTCTTT
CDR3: CASSQGDIGTEAFF

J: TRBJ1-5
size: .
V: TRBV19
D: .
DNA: TGTGCCAGTAGTCCAGGACTTTATAGCAATCAGCCCCAGCATTTT
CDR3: CASSPGLYSNQPQHF

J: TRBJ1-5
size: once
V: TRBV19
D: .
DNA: TGTGCCAGTAGTATTGAGGACAGACATCAGCCCCAGCATTTT
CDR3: CASSIEDRHQPQHF

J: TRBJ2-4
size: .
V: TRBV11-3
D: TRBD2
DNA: TGTGCCAGCAGCAAAGCGGGAACGAACATTCAGTACTTC
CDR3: CASSKAGTNIQYF

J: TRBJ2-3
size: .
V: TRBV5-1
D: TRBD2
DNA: TGCGCCAGCAGCTTGGGTGGTAGCGGGAACACAGATACGCAGTATTTT
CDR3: CASSLGGSGNTDTQYF

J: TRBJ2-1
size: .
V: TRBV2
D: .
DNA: TGTGCCAGCAGTGAAGGCAGGGGGGCCTACAATGAGCAGTTCTTC
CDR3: CASSEGRGAYNEQFF

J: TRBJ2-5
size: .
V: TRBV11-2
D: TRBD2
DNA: TGTGCCAGCAGCTTTGGGACTAGCGGCCAAGAGACCCAGTACTTC
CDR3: CASSFGTSGQETQYF

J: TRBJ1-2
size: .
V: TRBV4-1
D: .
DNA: TGCGCCAGCAGCCAAGGCCGAACTACCTTCCATGGCTACACCTTC
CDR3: CASSQGRTTFHGYTF

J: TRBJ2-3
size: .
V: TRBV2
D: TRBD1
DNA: TGTGCCAGCCGCCGGGACAGGGGGGGGCTAGCGGGACCAGATACGCAGTATTTT
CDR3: CASRRDRGGLAGPDTQYF

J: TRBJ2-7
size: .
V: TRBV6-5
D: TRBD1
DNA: TGTGCCAGCAGTTACGGGGGACAGACCCACGAGCAGTACTTC
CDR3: CASSYGGQTHEQYF

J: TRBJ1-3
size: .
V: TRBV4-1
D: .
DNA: TGCGCCAGCAGCCAACAAGGACAGCACCACTCTGGAAACACCATATATTTT
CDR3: CASSQQGQHHSGNTIYF

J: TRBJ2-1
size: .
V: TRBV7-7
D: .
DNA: TGTGCTAGCAGCCTGGGGGGGGCCCCCCTAAATGAGCAGTTCTTC
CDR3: CASSLGGAPLNEQFF

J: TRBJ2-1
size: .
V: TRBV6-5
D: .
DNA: TGTGCCAGCAGTTTCTATCAAGGACGGGAAGAGCAGTTCTTC
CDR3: CASSFYQGREEQFF

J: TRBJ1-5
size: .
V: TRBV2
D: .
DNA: TGTGCCAGCAGTGAAGTTTGGACACCCAGGAGCAATCAGCCCCAGCATTTT
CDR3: CASSEVWTPRSNQPQHF

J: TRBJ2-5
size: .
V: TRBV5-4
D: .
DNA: TGTGCCAGCAGCTTGGCCGTGGCTGCAGAGACCCAGTACTTC
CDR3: CASSLAVAAETQYF

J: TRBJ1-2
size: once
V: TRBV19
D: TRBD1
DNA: TGTGCCAGTAGTATGAACGGCCGGGACAGGGGCTATGGCTACACCTTC
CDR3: CASSMNGRDRGYGYTF

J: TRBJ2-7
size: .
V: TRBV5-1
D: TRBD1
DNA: TGCGCCAGCAGCGCCGGGACAGGGAGGGAGCAGTACTTC
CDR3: CASSAGTGREQYF